A selection of T cell receptor beta chains follows, all from one sample in a study of tumor-infiltrating lymphocytes in primary liver carcinoma. MiXCR, run by TCRdb on the multiplex PCR reads, gives a single entry per CDR3 protein. The sample lists tens of thousands of distinct CDR3 sequences, approximately 71% occurring once. Sequencing was performed on liver tumor tissue from sampling region 3. Receptor source: a woman aged 25 to 39 with primary liver carcinoma and hepatitis B virus infection. Both conserved end residues are part of each CDR3. The D gene is left open where the match is weak. The size field is filled for only some rows; it gives once, few, many or a size class.

j_call | clone_size | v_call | d_call | cdr3_nt | cdr3_aa
TRBJ2-1 | - | TRBV28 | TRBD2 | TGTACCAGCAGGGGTACTAGCGGCGACAATGAGCAGTTTTTC | CTSRGTSGDNEQFF
TRBJ1-2 | - | TRBV6-1 | - | TGTGTCAGCAGTGAACGATTCCTGGTCCTCAGATCTAACTATGGCTACACCTTC | CVSSERFLVLRSNYGYTF
TRBJ2-3 | - | TRBV5-4 | - | TGTGCCAGCAGCGTAGAGGGAAACCCTCCACTCACAGATACGCAGTATTTT | CASSVEGNPPLTDTQYF
TRBJ2-3 | - | TRBV11-2 | - | TGTGCCAGCAGCCCAACCCGGTTACGGGGGGCAGATACGCACTATTTT | CASSPTRLRGADTHYF
TRBJ2-7 | - | TRBV29-1 | - | TGCATCGTAGATGGCCGGTCCTCCTACAAGCAGTACTTC | CIVDGRSSYKQYF
TRBJ2-1 | - | TRBV18 | TRBD1 | TGTGCCAGCTCCCAACGACAGGGAATCTACAATGAGCAGTTCTTC | CASSQRQGIYNEQFF
TRBJ2-3 | many | TRBV11-2 | - | TGTGCCAGCAGCTTAGCCGGACAAGCGATCACAGATACGCAGTATTTT | CASSLAGQAITDTQYF
TRBJ2-5 | - | TRBV6-5 | TRBD1 | TGTGCTAGCAGTACTGACAGGGGGCTGAACCAGTACTTC | CASSTDRGLNQYF
TRBJ2-2 | - | TRBV11-2 | - | TGTACCAGTAGCCCCGGTCCCCAATTGAACACCGGGGAGCTGTTTTTT | CTSSPGPQLNTGELFF
TRBJ1-6 | many | TRBV11-1 | - | TGTGCCAGCAGCCGCAGGGATTCAATTTCACCCCTCCACTTT | CASSRRDSISPLHF
TRBJ2-1 | - | TRBV5-6 | - | TGTGGTAGCACCCCGCAGTGGTACAATGAGCAGTTCTTC | CGSTPQWYNEQFF
TRBJ1-5 | once | TRBV7-2 | - | TGTGCCAGCTACTTAAGGGGAAGTGGCCAGCCCCAGCATTTT | CASYLRGSGQPQHF
TRBJ2-5 | - | TRBV11-2 | - | TGTGCCAGCAGTCAAATGTACCAAGAGACCCGGAACTTC | CASSQMYQETRNF
TRBJ1-1 | - | TRBV11-2 | - | TGTGCCAGCAGCGCTCGGGATGGGGGGCTCAAGAGGTGGAGTAACACTGAAGCTTTCTTT | CASSARDGGLKRWSNTEAFF
TRBJ2-1 | - | TRBV6-5 | - | TGTGCCATCAGTAAGTCAAACAATGAGCATTCCTTC | CAISKSNNEHSF